This passage covers 2 T cell receptor beta chains from one sample sequenced in a study of blood T cells in healthy people across ages. Together with a sample-barcoded 5' primer, a J-beta primer mix was included in a second PCR lasting about 7 to 11 cycles. TCRdb recomputed calls from the 5' RACE reads with MiXCR, one row per CDR3 protein. This table has hundreds of thousands of distinct CDR3 sequences, around 48% appearing once. Sequencing used blood. The receptors shown here come from a man aged 25-45 years in good health.

A note on this clonotype: A read error may account for a junction end that differs from germline. This rearrangement joins TRBV7-8 to TRBJ2-4; D is uncertain. This CDR3 contains 13 residues. Germline V CDR1 and CDR2: SGHVS, FQNEAQ. In DNA form, the CDR3 reads TGTGCCTGCAGCTTAGGTCGCGGAAACATTCAGTACTTC. It yields the protein CACSLGRGNIQYF.

Comment on this clonotype: One end of the junction does not line up with germline, which may come from a read error. The chain joins TRBV20-1 to TRBJ2-6; tentative D call: TRBD1 (5 bases). The CDR3 contains 16 residues. Germline CDR1 reads DFQATT; CDR2 reads SNEGSKA (reference sequence). Here the CDR3 DNA reads TGCAGTGCTAGTGACTCCTACTCCTCTGGGGCCAACGTCCTGACCTTC. Translating gives CSASDSYSSGANVLTF.